A single T cell receptor (beta chain) is shown here with its context. Its antigen is as yet unknown. The data are from a study of radiotherapy plus CTLA-4 blockade in lung cancer. At the level of the study: Of the patients, about 20% showed objective responses and roughly 31% attained disease control. Overall study results and limits: Reports identified early blood T cell clone dynamics, with interferon-beta, as the best response predictor. Researchers report tumor-derived TCR clones expanding in blood after radiotherapy plus ipilimumab.

Germline CDR1 reads SGHRS; CDR2 reads YFSETQ. The CDR3 spans 15 residues. The V end lost 0 bases, the J end lost 4 bases, and 11 bases lay between the germline ends. The data were produced by immunoSEQ multiplex PCR, yet TCRdb's version contains in-frame clones alone and is incomplete. This table holds 81,000 or so clones, around 87% found once. This sequence originates from a human donor with non-small cell lung cancer who had stable disease on radiotherapy plus ipilimumab. The chain combines TRBV5-1 with TRBJ2-1; perhaps D is TRBD1 or TRBD2 (6 bases each). The sequenced sample was peripheral blood, obtained from a patient treated with radiotherapy plus ipilimumab. The DNA of the CDR3 is TGCGCCAGCAGCTTGGGTCTAGGGGGGTACAATGAGCAGTTCTTC. Its protein product is CASSLGLGGYNEQFF.